This is a list of T cell receptor beta chains from one sample in a study of regulatory T cells in long-lasting Graves disease. TCRdb ran MiXCR on the multiplex PCR reads and lists one entry per CDR3 protein. The sample shows under 300,000 distinct CDR3 sequences, 20% of them seen only once. The sequences come from peripheral blood mononuclear cells (PBMCs), collected at new diagnosis, from a patient treated with antithyroid drugs. These receptor sequences come from a female donor with Graves disease. The CDR3 runs from the conserved cysteine through the conserved F or W. The D gene is left open where the match is weak. Size tells how often a clone was seen (once, few, many) or the class of an expanded clone, and some rows leave it out.

clone_size: many
v_call: TRBV5-4
d_call: -
j_call: TRBJ1-3
cdr3_aa: CASSLDQGSGNTIYF
cdr3_nt: TGTGCCAGCAGCTTGGATCAAGGCTCTGGAAACACCATATATTTT

clone_size: -
v_call: TRBV9
d_call: TRBD1
j_call: TRBJ1-6
cdr3_aa: CASRTGTDRNNSPLHF
cdr3_nt: TGTGCCAGCAGGACCGGGACAGACAGAAATAATTCACCCCTCCACTTT

clone_size: many
v_call: TRBV4-1
d_call: TRBD1
j_call: TRBJ2-7
cdr3_aa: CASSQDRDSSGYEQYF
cdr3_nt: TGCGCCAGCAGCCAAGACCGGGACAGTTCGGGCTACGAGCAGTACTTC

clone_size: many
v_call: TRBV10-3
d_call: TRBD2
j_call: TRBJ2-1
cdr3_aa: CAISIAGENEQFF
cdr3_nt: TGTGCCATCAGTATAGCGGGAGAAAATGAGCAGTTCTTC

clone_size: -
v_call: TRBV6-1
d_call: -
j_call: TRBJ2-2
cdr3_aa: CASSPGGWITGELFF
cdr3_nt: TGTGCCAGCAGTCCCGGAGGGTGGATCACCGGGGAGCTGTTTTTT

clone_size: many
v_call: TRBV12-3/TRBV12-4
d_call: -
j_call: TRBJ2-3
cdr3_aa: CASTRQATDTQYF
cdr3_nt: TGTGCCAGCACCCGACAGGCCACAGATACGCAGTATTTT

clone_size: many
v_call: TRBV20-1
d_call: -
j_call: TRBJ1-2
cdr3_aa: CSAKTGNWYGYTF
cdr3_nt: TGCAGTGCTAAAACCGGGAATTGGTATGGCTACACCTTC

clone_size: many
v_call: TRBV12-3/TRBV12-4
d_call: TRBD1
j_call: TRBJ2-1
cdr3_aa: CASSLGPEAGGPNEQFF
cdr3_nt: TGTGCCAGCAGTTTAGGGCCCGAGGCAGGGGGTCCCAATGAGCAGTTCTTC

clone_size: once
v_call: TRBV7-2
d_call: TRBD1
j_call: TRBJ2-1
cdr3_aa: CASSFRPGQGKTGYNEQFF
cdr3_nt: TGTGCCAGCAGCTTCCGCCCGGGACAGGGGAAGACGGGGTACAATGAGCAGTTCTTC

clone_size: many
v_call: TRBV11-2
d_call: TRBD2
j_call: TRBJ2-1
cdr3_aa: CASSDTGTSGGSSYNEQFF
cdr3_nt: TGTGCCAGCAGCGATACCGGGACTAGCGGGGGTAGCTCCTACAATGAGCAGTTCTTC

clone_size: many
v_call: TRBV2
d_call: -
j_call: TRBJ1-6
cdr3_aa: CASSEGSVRVSPLHF
cdr3_nt: TGTGCCAGCAGTGAAGGGAGCGTGCGAGTTTCACCCCTCCACTTT

clone_size: -
v_call: TRBV7-2
d_call: -
j_call: TRBJ1-2
cdr3_aa: CASSGRGEGYTF
cdr3_nt: TGTGCCAGCAGCGGCAGGGGTGAAGGCTACACCTTC

clone_size: few
v_call: TRBV19
d_call: -
j_call: TRBJ2-2
cdr3_aa: CASSITYQRFTGELFF
cdr3_nt: TGTGCCAGTAGTATAACATACCAGAGATTCACCGGGGAGCTGTTTTTT

clone_size: -
v_call: TRBV7-2
d_call: -
j_call: TRBJ2-2
cdr3_aa: CASSSVASGNTGELFF
cdr3_nt: TGTGCCAGCAGCTCCGTGGCCAGCGGGAACACCGGGGAGCTGTTTTTT

clone_size: -
v_call: TRBV11-2
d_call: TRBD1
j_call: TRBJ2-3
cdr3_aa: CASSFLDNGTGGLISTDTQYF
cdr3_nt: TGTGCCAGCAGCTTCTTAGACAACGGGACAGGGGGCCTAATCAGCACAGATACGCAGTATTTT

clone_size: many
v_call: TRBV6-2/TRBV6-3
d_call: -
j_call: TRBJ2-3
cdr3_aa: CASSYGPGRGTDTQYF
cdr3_nt: TGTGCCAGCAGTTACGGCCCGGGAAGGGGAACAGATACGCAGTATTTT

clone_size: many
v_call: TRBV6-1
d_call: -
j_call: TRBJ1-2
cdr3_aa: CASTWGSGDYGYTF
cdr3_nt: TGTGCCAGCACCTGGGGCTCAGGCGACTATGGCTACACCTTC

clone_size: -
v_call: TRBV15
d_call: -
j_call: TRBJ1-2
cdr3_aa: CATSSLGSYGYTF
cdr3_nt: TGTGCCACCAGCAGCCTAGGGTCCTATGGCTACACCTTC

clone_size: many
v_call: TRBV20-1
d_call: TRBD2
j_call: TRBJ2-7
cdr3_aa: CSAHPRGGSIYEQYF
cdr3_nt: TGCAGTGCGCACCCTCGGGGCGGGAGTATCTACGAGCAGTACTTC

clone_size: many
v_call: TRBV15
d_call: -
j_call: TRBJ1-1
cdr3_aa: CATSRVKYNTEAFF
cdr3_nt: TGTGCCACCAGCAGAGTGAAGTATAACACTGAAGCTTTCTTT

clone_size: few
v_call: TRBV10-3
d_call: TRBD1
j_call: TRBJ2-2
cdr3_aa: CAISKQGAGGELFF
cdr3_nt: TGTGCCATCAGTAAACAGGGGGCCGGTGGGGAGCTGTTTTTT

clone_size: -
v_call: TRBV7-2
d_call: -
j_call: TRBJ1-2
cdr3_aa: CASSLKQELDYGYTF
cdr3_nt: TGTGCCAGCAGCTTAAAGCAGGAACTCGATTATGGCTACACCTTC

clone_size: many
v_call: TRBV7-9
d_call: TRBD1
j_call: TRBJ1-3
cdr3_aa: CASNTYLTTGGSSGNTIYF
cdr3_nt: TGTGCCAGCAACACCTACTTAACGACAGGGGGAAGCTCTGGAAACACCATATATTTT

clone_size: many
v_call: TRBV6-1
d_call: -
j_call: TRBJ1-5
cdr3_aa: CAGRREGNQPQHF
cdr3_nt: TGTGCCGGAAGGAGGGAGGGCAATCAGCCCCAGCATTTT

clone_size: few
v_call: TRBV20-1
d_call: -
j_call: TRBJ2-1
cdr3_aa: CNATVAGITYNEQFF
cdr3_nt: TGCAATGCTACCGTAGCAGGAATTACCTACAATGAGCAGTTCTTC

clone_size: -
v_call: TRBV28
d_call: -
j_call: TRBJ1-4
cdr3_aa: CASSFQKEKLFF
cdr3_nt: TGTGCCAGCAGTTTTCAGAAGGAAAAACTGTTTTTT

clone_size: many
v_call: TRBV3-1
d_call: TRBD2
j_call: TRBJ2-7
cdr3_aa: CASSPAASGSQEQYF
cdr3_nt: TGTGCCAGCAGCCCAGCGGCTAGCGGGAGTCAAGAGCAGTACTTC

clone_size: -
v_call: TRBV7-2
d_call: TRBD1
j_call: TRBJ2-1
cdr3_aa: CASSYLMGQGYNEQFF
cdr3_nt: TGTGCCAGCAGCTATTTGATGGGACAGGGATACAATGAGCAGTTCTTC

clone_size: few
v_call: TRBV30
d_call: -
j_call: TRBJ2-1
cdr3_aa: CAWGRVLNNEQFF
cdr3_nt: TGTGCCTGGGGAAGAGTTCTCAATAATGAGCAGTTCTTC

clone_size: -
v_call: TRBV20-1
d_call: -
j_call: TRBJ1-6
cdr3_aa: CSARDPDSPLHF
cdr3_nt: TGCAGTGCTAGAGATCCGGATTCACCCCTCCACTTT

clone_size: many
v_call: TRBV30
d_call: -
j_call: TRBJ1-2
cdr3_aa: CAWSSGAGGYTF
cdr3_nt: TGTGCCTGGAGTTCAGGGGCGGGTGGCTACACCTTC

clone_size: many
v_call: TRBV20-1
d_call: -
j_call: TRBJ1-5
cdr3_aa: CSARLPGPNQPQHF
cdr3_nt: TGCAGTGCTAGGCTCCCGGGCCCCAATCAGCCCCAGCATTTT

clone_size: -
v_call: TRBV7-2
d_call: -
j_call: TRBJ1-5
cdr3_aa: CASSPPFRPQHF
cdr3_nt: TGTGCCAGCAGCCCCCCATTCCGGCCCCAGCATTTT

clone_size: many
v_call: TRBV7-2
d_call: TRBD1
j_call: TRBJ2-7
cdr3_aa: CASSITGTGFAYGQYF
cdr3_nt: TGTGCCAGCAGCATAACCGGGACAGGTTTTGCCTACGGGCAGTACTTC

clone_size: many
v_call: TRBV19
d_call: TRBD1
j_call: TRBJ1-1
cdr3_aa: CASSGQVNTEAFF
cdr3_nt: TGTGCCAGCAGCGGACAGGTGAACACTGAAGCTTTCTTT

clone_size: -
v_call: TRBV7-2
d_call: TRBD1
j_call: TRBJ1-6
cdr3_aa: CASSKDRGGNSPLHF
cdr3_nt: TGTGCCAGCAGCAAGGACAGGGGAGGGAATTCACCCCTCCACTTT

clone_size: -
v_call: TRBV2
d_call: -
j_call: TRBJ2-7
cdr3_aa: CASSEGLEINYEQYF
cdr3_nt: TGTGCCAGCAGTGAAGGACTCGAAATTAACTACGAGCAGTACTTC

clone_size: many
v_call: TRBV5-1
d_call: -
j_call: TRBJ2-1
cdr3_aa: CASSSRTDYNEQFF
cdr3_nt: TGCGCCAGCAGCTCCCGGACAGACTACAATGAGCAGTTCTTC

clone_size: many
v_call: TRBV5-1
d_call: -
j_call: TRBJ2-3
cdr3_aa: CASSLYVGSTDTQYF
cdr3_nt: TGCGCCAGCAGCTTGTATGTCGGGAGCACAGATACGCAGTATTTT

clone_size: many
v_call: TRBV3-2
d_call: -
j_call: TRBJ1-1
cdr3_aa: CASSQTRGVTEAFF
cdr3_nt: TGTGCCAGCAGCCAAACCAGGGGGGTCACTGAAGCTTTCTTT

clone_size: -
v_call: TRBV7-8
d_call: TRBD1
j_call: TRBJ1-2
cdr3_aa: CASSLLGQGAGGYTF
cdr3_nt: TGTGCCAGCAGCTTATTGGGACAGGGGGCGGGAGGCTACACCTTC

clone_size: -
v_call: TRBV10-3
d_call: TRBD2
j_call: TRBJ2-3
cdr3_aa: CAISPGTSGGTDTQYF
cdr3_nt: TGTGCCATCAGTCCCGGGACTAGCGGGGGCACAGATACGCAGTATTTT

clone_size: -
v_call: TRBV6-2/TRBV6-3
d_call: -
j_call: TRBJ2-6
cdr3_aa: CASRGRSSGANVLTF
cdr3_nt: TGTGCCAGCAGGGGACGGAGCTCTGGGGCCAACGTCCTGACTTTC

clone_size: many
v_call: TRBV7-8
d_call: TRBD1
j_call: TRBJ2-6
cdr3_aa: CASSYDRAFGANVLTF
cdr3_nt: TGTGCCAGCAGCTACGACAGGGCCTTTGGGGCCAACGTCCTGACTTTC

clone_size: -
v_call: TRBV12-3/TRBV12-4
d_call: -
j_call: TRBJ2-3
cdr3_aa: CASRDSSDTQYF
cdr3_nt: TGTGCCAGCAGGGACAGTTCAGATACGCAGTATTTT

clone_size: many
v_call: TRBV6-1
d_call: -
j_call: TRBJ2-7
cdr3_aa: CASSDGQGGKYEQYF
cdr3_nt: TGTGCCAGCAGTGACGGACAGGGAGGGAAGTACGAGCAGTACTTC

clone_size: -
v_call: TRBV10-3
d_call: TRBD1
j_call: TRBJ1-6
cdr3_aa: CAASSGQYNSPLHF
cdr3_nt: TGTGCCGCCTCTTCGGGACAGTATAATTCACCCCTCCACTTT

clone_size: many
v_call: TRBV2
d_call: -
j_call: TRBJ2-2
cdr3_aa: CASRDPFRELFF
cdr3_nt: TGTGCCAGCAGGGACCCTTTTCGGGAGCTGTTTTTT

clone_size: -
v_call: TRBV29-1
d_call: -
j_call: TRBJ2-1
cdr3_aa: CSGSREMKGEKFF
cdr3_nt: TGCAGCGGAAGTAGGGAAATGAAAGGTGAGAAGTTCTTC

clone_size: many
v_call: TRBV11-2
d_call: -
j_call: TRBJ2-7
cdr3_aa: CASSSLGRISFYEQYF
cdr3_nt: TGTGCCAGCAGCTCCCTCGGACGGATATCCTTCTACGAGCAGTACTTC

clone_size: many
v_call: TRBV30
d_call: TRBD1
j_call: TRBJ1-2
cdr3_aa: CAWSLTYRDRVSYTF
cdr3_nt: TGTGCCTGGAGTCTAACTTACCGGGACAGGGTGAGCTACACCTTC

clone_size: many
v_call: TRBV18
d_call: -
j_call: TRBJ2-1
cdr3_aa: CASSFDRVNEQFF
cdr3_nt: TGTGCCAGCTCTTTCGATCGGGTCAATGAGCAGTTCTTC

clone_size: -
v_call: TRBV2
d_call: -
j_call: TRBJ2-5
cdr3_aa: CASSVGPRGGETQYF
cdr3_nt: TGTGCCAGCAGCGTCGGTCCCCGAGGGGGAGAGACCCAGTACTTC